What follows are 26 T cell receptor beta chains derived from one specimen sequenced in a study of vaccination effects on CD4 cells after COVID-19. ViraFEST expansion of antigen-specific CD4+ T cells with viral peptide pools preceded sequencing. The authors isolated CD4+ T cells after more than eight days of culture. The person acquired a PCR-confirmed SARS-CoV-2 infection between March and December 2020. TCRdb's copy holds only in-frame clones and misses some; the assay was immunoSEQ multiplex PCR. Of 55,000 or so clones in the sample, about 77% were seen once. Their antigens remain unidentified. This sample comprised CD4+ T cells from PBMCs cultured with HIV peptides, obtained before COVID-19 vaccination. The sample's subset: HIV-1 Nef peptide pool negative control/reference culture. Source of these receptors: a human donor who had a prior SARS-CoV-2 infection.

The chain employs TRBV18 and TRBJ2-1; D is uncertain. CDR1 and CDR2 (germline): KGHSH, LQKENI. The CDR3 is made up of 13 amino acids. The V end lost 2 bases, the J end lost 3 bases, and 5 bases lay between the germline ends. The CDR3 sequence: CASSPAIYNEQFF. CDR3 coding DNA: TGTGCCAGCTCACCAGCAATCTACAATGAGCAGTTCTTC.

CDR3 nucleotide sequence: TGTGCCAGCAGCTTAGTAGAGACCCAGTACTTC. Translating it yields CASSLVETQYF. This chain links TRBV7-6 with TRBJ2-5; D is ambiguous. V lost 1 base and J 4 bases, leaving 1 base between the germline ends. Germline V gene data show CDR1 as SGHVS and CDR2 as FNYEAQ. This CDR3 region has 11 residues.

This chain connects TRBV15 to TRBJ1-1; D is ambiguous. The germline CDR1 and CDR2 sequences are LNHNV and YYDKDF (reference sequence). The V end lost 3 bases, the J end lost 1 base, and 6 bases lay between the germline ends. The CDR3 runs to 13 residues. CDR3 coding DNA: TGTGCCACCAGCAGTCCGGGGAACACTGAAGCTTTCTTT. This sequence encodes CATSSPGNTEAFF.

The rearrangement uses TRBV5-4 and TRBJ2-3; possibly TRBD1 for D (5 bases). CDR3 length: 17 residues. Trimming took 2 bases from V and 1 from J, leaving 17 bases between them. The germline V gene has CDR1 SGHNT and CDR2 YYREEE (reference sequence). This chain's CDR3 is CASSLGQGASGTDTQYF. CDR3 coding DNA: TGTGCCAGCAGCTTAGGGCAGGGTGCCAGTGGCACAGATACGCAGTATTTT.

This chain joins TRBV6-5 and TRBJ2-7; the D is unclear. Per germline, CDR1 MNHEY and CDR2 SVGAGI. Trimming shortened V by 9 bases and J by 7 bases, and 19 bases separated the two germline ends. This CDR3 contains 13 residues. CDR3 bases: TGTGCCAGTTGGCCAACCTTGGCTCGGGAGCAGTACTTC. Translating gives CASWPTLAREQYF.

This chain's CDR3 is CASSPWTSRDALEPDTQYF. The CDR3 DNA is TGTGCCAGCAGCCCGTGGACTTCACGGGACGCCCTTGAGCCAGATACGCAGTATTTT. This rearrangement joins TRBV7-9 to TRBJ2-3, with D possibly being TRBD1 or TRBD2 (5 bases each). The CDR3 spans 19 residues. V lost 5 bases to trimming and J lost 4 bases, with 28 bases between them. Looked up from germline, CDR1 is SEHNR and CDR2 is FQNEAQ (reference sequence). Filled out from reference TRBV7-9 and TRBJ2-3, the complete variable domain reads DTGVSQNPRHKITKRGQNVTFRCDPISEHNRLYWYRQTLGQGPEFLTYFQNEAQLEKSRLLSDRFSAERPKGSFSTLEIQRTEQGDSAMYLCASSPWTSRDALEPDTQYFGPGTRLTVL.

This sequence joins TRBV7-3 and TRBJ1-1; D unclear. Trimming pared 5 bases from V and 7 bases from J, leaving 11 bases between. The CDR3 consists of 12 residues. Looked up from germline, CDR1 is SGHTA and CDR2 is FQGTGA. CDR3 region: CASSPGGGEAFF. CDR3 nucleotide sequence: TGTGCCAGCAGCCCAGGTGGAGGTGAAGCTTTCTTT.

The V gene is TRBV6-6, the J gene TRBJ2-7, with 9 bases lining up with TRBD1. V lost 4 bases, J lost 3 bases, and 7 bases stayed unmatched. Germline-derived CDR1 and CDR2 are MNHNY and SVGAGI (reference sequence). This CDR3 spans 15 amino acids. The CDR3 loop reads CASSWTGQGDYEQYF. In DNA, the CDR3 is TGTGCCAGCAGTTGGACGGGACAGGGAGACTACGAGCAGTACTTC.

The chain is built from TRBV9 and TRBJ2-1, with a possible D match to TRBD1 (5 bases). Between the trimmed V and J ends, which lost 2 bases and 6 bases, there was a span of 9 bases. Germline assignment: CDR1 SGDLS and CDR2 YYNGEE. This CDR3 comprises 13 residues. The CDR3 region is CASSVQGGNEQFF. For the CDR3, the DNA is TGTGCCAGCAGCGTCCAGGGTGGCAATGAGCAGTTCTTC.

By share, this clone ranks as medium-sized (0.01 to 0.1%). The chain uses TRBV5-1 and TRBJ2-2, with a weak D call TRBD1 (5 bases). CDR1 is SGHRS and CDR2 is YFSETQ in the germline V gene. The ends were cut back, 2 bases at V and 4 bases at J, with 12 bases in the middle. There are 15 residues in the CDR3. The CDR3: CASSLGATGTGELFF. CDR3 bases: TGCGCCAGCAGCTTAGGAGCTACAGGCACCGGGGAGCTGTTTTTT.

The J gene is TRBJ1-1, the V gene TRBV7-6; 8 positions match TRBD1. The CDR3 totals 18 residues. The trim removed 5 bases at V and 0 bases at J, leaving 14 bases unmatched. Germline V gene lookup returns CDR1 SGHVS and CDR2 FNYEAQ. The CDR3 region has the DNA TGTGCCAGCAGCGGAGACGAGGTTTCGGACAGGGTGAACACTGAAGCTTTCTTT. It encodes CASSGDEVSDRVNTEAFF.

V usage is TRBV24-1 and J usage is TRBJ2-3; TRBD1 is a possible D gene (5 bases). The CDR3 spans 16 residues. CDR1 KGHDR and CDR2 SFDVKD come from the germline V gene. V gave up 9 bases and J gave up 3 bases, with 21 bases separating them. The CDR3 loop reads CATPRQSPRSTDTQYF. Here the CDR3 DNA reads TGTGCCACCCCCCGACAGTCCCCCAGATCTACAGATACGCAGTATTTT.

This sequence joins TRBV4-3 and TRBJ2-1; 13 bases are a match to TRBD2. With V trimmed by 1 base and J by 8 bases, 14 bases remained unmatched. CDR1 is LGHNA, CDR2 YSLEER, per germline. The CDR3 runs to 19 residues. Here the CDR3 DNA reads TGCGCCAGCAGCCAAGGGGGTCTTGGGACTAGCGGGAATATCGATGAGCAGTTCTTC. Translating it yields CASSQGGLGTSGNIDEQFF.

The CDR3 loop reads CASSFQVFGYGYTF. CDR3 in DNA: TGTGCCAGCAGCTTTCAGGTTTTTGGCTATGGCTACACCTTC. This chain connects TRBV5-6 to TRBJ1-2, with D unclear. Per the germline V gene, CDR1 is SGHDT and CDR2 is YYEEEE. The CDR3 is made up of 14 amino acids. Between the trimmed V and J ends, which lost 2 bases and 4 bases, there was a span of 12 bases.

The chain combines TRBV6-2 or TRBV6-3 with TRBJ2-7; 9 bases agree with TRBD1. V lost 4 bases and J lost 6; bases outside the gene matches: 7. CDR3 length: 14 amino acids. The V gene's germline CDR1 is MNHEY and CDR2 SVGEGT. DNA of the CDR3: TGTGCCAGCAGTTTTCGGGGGACAGGGTCCGAGCAGTACTTC. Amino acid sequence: CASSFRGTGSEQYF.

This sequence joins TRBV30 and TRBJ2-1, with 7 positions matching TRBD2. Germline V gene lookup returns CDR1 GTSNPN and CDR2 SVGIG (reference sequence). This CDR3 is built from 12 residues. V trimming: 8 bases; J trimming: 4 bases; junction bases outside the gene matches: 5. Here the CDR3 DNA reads TGTGCCGGTAAGCGGGGATACAATGAGCAGTTCTTC. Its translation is CAGKRGYNEQFF.

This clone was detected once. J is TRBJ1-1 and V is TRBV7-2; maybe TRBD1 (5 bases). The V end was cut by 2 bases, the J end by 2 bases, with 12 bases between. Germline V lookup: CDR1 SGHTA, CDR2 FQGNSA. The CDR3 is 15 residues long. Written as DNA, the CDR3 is TGTGCCAGCAGCTTAATGGGCGGGACCAACACTGAAGCTTTCTTT. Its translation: CASSLMGGTNTEAFF.

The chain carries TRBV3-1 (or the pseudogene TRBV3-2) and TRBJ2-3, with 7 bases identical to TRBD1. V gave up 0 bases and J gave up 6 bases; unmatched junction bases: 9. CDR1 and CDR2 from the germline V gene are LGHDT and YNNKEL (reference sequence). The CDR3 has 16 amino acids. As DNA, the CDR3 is TGTGCCAGCAGCCAAGAGGCCAGGGGGTTGGTGGATACGCAGTATTTT. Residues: CASSQEARGLVDTQYF.

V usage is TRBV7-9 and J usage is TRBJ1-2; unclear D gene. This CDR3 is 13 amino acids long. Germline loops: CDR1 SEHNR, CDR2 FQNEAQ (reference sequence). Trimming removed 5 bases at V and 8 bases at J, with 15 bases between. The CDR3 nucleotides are TGTGCCAGCAGCATTAGTTCTATCGGCGGCTACACCTTC. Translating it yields CASSISSIGGYTF.

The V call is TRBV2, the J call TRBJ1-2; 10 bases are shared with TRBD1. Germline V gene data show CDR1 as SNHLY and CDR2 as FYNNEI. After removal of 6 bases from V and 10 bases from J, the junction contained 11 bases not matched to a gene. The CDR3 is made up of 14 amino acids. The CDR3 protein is CASSGTGASVTYTF. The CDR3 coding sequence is TGTGCCAGCAGCGGGACAGGGGCCTCGGTTACCTACACCTTC.

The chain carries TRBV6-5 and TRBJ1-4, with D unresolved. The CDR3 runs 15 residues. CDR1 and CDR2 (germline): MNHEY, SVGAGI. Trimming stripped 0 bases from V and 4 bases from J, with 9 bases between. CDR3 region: CASSYSTPSNEKLFF. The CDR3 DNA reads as TGTGCCAGCAGTTACTCAACACCGAGTAATGAAAAACTGTTTTTT.

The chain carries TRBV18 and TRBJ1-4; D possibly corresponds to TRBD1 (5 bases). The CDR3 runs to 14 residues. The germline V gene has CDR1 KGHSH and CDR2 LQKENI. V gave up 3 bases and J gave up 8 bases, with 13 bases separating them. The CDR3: CASSPQAGTEKLFF. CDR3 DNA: TGTGCCAGCTCACCCCAGGCGGGGACCGAAAAACTGTTTTTT.

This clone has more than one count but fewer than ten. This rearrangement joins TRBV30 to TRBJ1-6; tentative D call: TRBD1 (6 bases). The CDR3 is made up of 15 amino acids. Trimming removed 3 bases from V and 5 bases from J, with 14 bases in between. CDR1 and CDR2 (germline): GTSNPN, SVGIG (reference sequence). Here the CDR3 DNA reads TGTGCCTGGAGGAAACAGGGTTTGGATAATTCACCCCTCCACTTT. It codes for CAWRKQGLDNSPLHF.

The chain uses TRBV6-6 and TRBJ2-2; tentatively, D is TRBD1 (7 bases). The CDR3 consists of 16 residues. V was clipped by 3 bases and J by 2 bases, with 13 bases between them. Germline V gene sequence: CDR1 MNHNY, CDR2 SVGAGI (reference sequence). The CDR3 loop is CASSYFQGGNTGELFF. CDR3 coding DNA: TGTGCCAGCAGTTATTTTCAGGGGGGAAACACCGGGGAGCTGTTTTTT.

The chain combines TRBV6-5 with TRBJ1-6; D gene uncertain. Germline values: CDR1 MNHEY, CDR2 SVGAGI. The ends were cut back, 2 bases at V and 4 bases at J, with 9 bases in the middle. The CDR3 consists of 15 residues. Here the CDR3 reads CASSYESRYNSPLHF. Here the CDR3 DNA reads TGTGCCAGCAGTTACGAGTCCAGGTATAATTCACCCCTCCACTTT.

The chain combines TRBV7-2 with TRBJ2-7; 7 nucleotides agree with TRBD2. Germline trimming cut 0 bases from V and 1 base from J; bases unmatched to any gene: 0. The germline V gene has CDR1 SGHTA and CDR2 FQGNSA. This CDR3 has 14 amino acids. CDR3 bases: TGTGCCAGCAGCTTAGCGGGAGGGTCCTACGAGCAGTACTTC. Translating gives CASSLAGGSYEQYF.